This T cell receptor (beta chain) was sequenced for a study of blood T cell repertoires in COVID-19. Study details: The United States, Italy and Spain provided the acute and convalescent COVID-19 samples. T cells, B-cell-depleted T cells, or PBMCs provided the cDNA or gDNA that served as material.

Source study methods: Reference gene primer amplification gave nucleated cell count estimates. TCRdb's table, derived via immunoSEQ multiplex PCR, lists solely in-frame clones and lacks some. The V and J calls and clone size were taken over from that table, and D and trimming were inferred from the DNA. The sample shows approximately 76,000 clones, about 90% of them seen only once. CDR1 is MNHEY and CDR2 is SVGAGI in the germline V gene. The CDR3 has 15 amino acids. V trimming: 6 bases; J trimming: 2 bases; junction bases outside the gene matches: 7. The receptor comes from a man aged 80 or over in a cohort sampled during active COVID-19. The V and J genes are TRBV6-5 and TRBJ2-3, with 8 bases matching TRBD2. Sequencing was performed on peripheral blood. CDR3 loop: CASRKTSGTTDTQYF. The CDR3 DNA follows: TGTGCCAGCAGAAAAACTAGCGGTACCACAGATACGCAGTATTTT.